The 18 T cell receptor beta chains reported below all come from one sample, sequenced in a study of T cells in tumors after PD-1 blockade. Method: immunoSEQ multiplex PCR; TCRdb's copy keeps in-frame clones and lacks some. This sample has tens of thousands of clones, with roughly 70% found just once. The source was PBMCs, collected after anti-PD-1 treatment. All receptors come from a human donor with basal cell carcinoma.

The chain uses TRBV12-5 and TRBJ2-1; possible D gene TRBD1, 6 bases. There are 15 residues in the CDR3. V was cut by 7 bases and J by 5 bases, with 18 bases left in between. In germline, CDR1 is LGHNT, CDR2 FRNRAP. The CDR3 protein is CASEPLGDNNNEQFF. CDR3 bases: TGTGCTAGTGAGCCGTTAGGGGACAATAACAATGAGCAGTTCTTC.

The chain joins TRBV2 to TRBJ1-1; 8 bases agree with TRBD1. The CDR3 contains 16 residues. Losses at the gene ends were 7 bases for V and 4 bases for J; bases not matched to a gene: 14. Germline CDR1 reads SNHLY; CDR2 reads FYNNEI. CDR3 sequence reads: CASTTPYLTGGTEAFF. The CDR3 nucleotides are TGTGCCAGCACCACCCCCTACCTTACAGGGGGCACTGAAGCTTTCTTT.

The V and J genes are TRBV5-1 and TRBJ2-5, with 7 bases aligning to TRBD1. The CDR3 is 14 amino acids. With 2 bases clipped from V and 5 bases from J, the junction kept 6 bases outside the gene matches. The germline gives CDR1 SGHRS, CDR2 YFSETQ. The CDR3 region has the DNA TGCGCCAGCAGCTTTACAGGGGTGAGGGAGACCCAGTACTTC. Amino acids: CASSFTGVRETQYF.

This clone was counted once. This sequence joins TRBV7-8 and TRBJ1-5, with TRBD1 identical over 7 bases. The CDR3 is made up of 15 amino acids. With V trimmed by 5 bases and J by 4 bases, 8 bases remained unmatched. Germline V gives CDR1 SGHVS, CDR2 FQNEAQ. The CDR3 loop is CASSIGTAGNQPQHF. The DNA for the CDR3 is TGTGCCAGCAGCATTGGGACAGCTGGTAATCAGCCCCAGCATTTT.

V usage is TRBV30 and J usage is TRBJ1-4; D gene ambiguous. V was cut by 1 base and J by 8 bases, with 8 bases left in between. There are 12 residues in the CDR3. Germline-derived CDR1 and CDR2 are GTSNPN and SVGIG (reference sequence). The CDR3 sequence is CAWSGGQEKLFF. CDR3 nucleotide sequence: TGTGCCTGGAGTGGTGGCCAGGAAAAACTGTTTTTT.

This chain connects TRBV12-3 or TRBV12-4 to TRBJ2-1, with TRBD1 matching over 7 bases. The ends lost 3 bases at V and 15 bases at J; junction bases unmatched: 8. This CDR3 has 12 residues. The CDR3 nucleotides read TGTGCCAGCAGTTTGGTTGTGGGACAGCGGTTCTTC. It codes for CASSLVVGQRFF.

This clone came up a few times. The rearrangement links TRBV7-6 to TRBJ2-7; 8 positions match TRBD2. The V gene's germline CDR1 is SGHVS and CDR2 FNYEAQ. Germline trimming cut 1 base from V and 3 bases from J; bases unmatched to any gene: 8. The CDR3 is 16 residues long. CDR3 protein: CASSLGAGLASYEQYF. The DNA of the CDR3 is TGTGCCAGCAGCTTAGGGGCCGGACTAGCAAGCTACGAGCAGTACTTC.

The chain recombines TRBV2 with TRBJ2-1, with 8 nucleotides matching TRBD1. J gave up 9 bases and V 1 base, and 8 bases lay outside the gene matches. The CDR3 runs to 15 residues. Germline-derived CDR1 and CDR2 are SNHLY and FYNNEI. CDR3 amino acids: CASSEGQGARAEQFF. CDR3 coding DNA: TGTGCCAGCAGTGAAGGCCAGGGGGCGCGGGCTGAGCAGTTCTTC. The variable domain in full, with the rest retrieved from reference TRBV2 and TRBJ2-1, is EPEVTQTPSHQVTQMGQEVILRCVPISNHLYFYWYRQILGQKVEFLVSFYNNEISEKSEIFDDQFSVERPDGSNFTLKIRSTKLEDSAMYFCASSEGQGARAEQFFGPGTRLTVL.

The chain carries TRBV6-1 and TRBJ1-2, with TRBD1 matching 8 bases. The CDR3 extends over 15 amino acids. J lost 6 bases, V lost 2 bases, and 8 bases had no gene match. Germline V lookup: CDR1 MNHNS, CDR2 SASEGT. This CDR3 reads CASSETTGGGDGYTF. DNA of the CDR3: TGTGCCAGCAGTGAAACTACAGGGGGTGGAGATGGCTACACCTTC.

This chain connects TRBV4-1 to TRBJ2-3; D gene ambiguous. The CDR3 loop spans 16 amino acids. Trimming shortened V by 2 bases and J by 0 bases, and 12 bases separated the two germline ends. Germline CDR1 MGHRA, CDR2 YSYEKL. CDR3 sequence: CASSQQTRSSTDTQYF. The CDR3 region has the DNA TGCGCCAGCAGCCAACAAACACGGTCTAGCACAGATACGCAGTATTTT.

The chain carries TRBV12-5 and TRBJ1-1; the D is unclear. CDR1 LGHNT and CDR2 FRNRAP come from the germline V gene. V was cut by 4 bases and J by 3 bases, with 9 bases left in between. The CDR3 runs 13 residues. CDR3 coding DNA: TGTGCTAGTGGTTGGGGATCCGACACTGAAGCTTTCTTT. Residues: CASGWGSDTEAFF.

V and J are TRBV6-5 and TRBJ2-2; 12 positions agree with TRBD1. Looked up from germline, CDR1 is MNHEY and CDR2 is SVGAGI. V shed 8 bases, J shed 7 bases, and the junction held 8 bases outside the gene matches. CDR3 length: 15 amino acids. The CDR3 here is CASWPGQGAGGELFF. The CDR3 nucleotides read TGTGCCAGCTGGCCGGGACAGGGGGCGGGCGGGGAGCTGTTTTTT.

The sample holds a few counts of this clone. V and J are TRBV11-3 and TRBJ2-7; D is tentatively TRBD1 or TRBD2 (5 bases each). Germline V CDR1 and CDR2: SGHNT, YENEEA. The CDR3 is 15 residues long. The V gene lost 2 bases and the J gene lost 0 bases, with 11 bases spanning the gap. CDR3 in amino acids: CASSLRSGASYEQYF. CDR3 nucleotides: TGTGCCAGCAGCTTACGCTCCGGGGCCTCCTACGAGCAGTACTTC.

CDR3 residues: CASGSTNTGELFF. CDR3 sequence (DNA): TGTGCTAGTGGTTCGACAAACACCGGGGAGCTGTTTTTT. The chain uses TRBV12-5 and TRBJ2-2; D is unclear. The length of the CDR3 is 13 residues. V was shortened by 4 bases and J by 2 bases, with 5 bases between the two germline ends. Germline V gene data show CDR1 as LGHNT and CDR2 as FRNRAP.

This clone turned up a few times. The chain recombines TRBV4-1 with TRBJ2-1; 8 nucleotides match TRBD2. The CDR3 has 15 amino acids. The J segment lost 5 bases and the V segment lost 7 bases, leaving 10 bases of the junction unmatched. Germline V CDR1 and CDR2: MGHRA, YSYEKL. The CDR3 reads CASKGAGGTDNEQFF. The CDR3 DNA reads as TGCGCCAGCAAAGGTGCGGGGGGAACGGACAATGAGCAGTTCTTC.

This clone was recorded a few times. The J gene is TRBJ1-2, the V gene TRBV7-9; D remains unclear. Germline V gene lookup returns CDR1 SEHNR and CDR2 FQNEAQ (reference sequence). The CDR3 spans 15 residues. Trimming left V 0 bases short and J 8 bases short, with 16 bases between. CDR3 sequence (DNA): TGTGCCAGCAGCTTAGCGAGAGGCCGACCGGGGGGCTACACCTTC. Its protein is CASSLARGRPGGYTF.

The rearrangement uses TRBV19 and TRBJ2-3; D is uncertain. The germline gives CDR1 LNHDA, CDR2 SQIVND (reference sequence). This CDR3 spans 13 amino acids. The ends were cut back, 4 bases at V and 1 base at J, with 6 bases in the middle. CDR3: CASSRVGTDTQYF. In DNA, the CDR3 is TGTGCCAGTAGTAGAGTCGGCACAGATACGCAGTATTTT.

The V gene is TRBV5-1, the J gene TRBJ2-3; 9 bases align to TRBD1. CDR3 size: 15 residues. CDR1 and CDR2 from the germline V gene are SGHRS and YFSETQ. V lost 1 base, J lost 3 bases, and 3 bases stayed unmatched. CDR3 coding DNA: TGCGCCAGCAGCTTGCTGGGACAGGGAACAGATACGCAGTATTTT. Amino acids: CASSLLGQGTDTQYF.